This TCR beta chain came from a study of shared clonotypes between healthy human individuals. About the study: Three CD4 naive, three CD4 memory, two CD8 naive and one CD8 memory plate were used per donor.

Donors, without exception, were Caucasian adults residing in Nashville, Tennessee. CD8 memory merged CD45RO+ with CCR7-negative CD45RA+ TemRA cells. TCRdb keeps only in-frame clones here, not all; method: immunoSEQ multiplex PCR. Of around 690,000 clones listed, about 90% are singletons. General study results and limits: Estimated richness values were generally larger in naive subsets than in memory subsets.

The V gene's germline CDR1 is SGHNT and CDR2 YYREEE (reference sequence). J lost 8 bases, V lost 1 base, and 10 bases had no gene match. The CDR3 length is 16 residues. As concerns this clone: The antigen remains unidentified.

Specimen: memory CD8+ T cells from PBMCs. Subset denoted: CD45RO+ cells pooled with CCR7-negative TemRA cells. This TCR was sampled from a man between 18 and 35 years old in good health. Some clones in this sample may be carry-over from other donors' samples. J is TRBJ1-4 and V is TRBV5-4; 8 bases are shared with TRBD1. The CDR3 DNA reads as TGTGCCAGCAGCTTGCGTATCAGGGGGCGATTGGAAAAACTGTTTTTT. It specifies CASSLRIRGRLEKLFF.